This T cell receptor beta chain was sequenced during a study of T cells in Graves' hyperthyroidism and ophthalmopathy. Study-wide findings and caveats: Most expanded thyroid clonotypes above 0.001 recurred in blood.

This clonotype was counted at least ten times. Antigen unknown. TCR beta CDR3 region amplification was performed from RNA transcripts. The TCR CDR3 was amplified in a first-round RT-PCR using the HTBI primer set. Each CDR3 protein gets one entry after TCRdb re-called the multiplex PCR reads with MiXCR. The repertoire includes about 420,000 distinct CDR3 sequences, roughly an eighth of them detected once, and about 5% sits in the top ten. CDR3 length equals 16 residues. Deletions cut 0 bases from V and 8 bases from J, with 20 bases between. Germline V gives CDR1 SGHKS, CDR2 YYEKEE (reference sequence). Uncontrolled infection, other autoimmune disease, pregnancy or lactation excluded patients.

Specimen: blood. The chain couples TRBV5-5 to TRBJ1-2; unclear D gene. The sequence came from a woman between 18 and 29 years old with Graves' hyperthyroidism. The CDR3 DNA is TGTGCCAGCAGCTTGGAACGGGCCGGGAGCAGTTCCGGCTACACCTTC. This sequence encodes CASSLERAGSSSGYTF.